The 9 T cell receptor beta chains presented below share a single source sample, sequenced in a study of cytomegalovirus exposure and HLA in healthy donors. In the PCR, 60 Vbeta and 13 Jbeta primers were used. The assay was immunoSEQ multiplex PCR, and TCRdb's table has in-frame clones only and misses some. Counted here are 140,000 to 150,000 clones, about 10% occurring once; the ten biggest clones make up roughly 1.9%. The specimen was PBMCs. The receptors originated from a man aged 45-65 years in good health and CMV-seronegative.

A few counts support this clone. The chain combines TRBV27 with TRBJ2-7, with 7 bases fitting TRBD2. V lost 2 bases to trimming and J lost 2 bases; unmatched junction nucleotides: 12. The CDR3 sequence is 17 residues long. CDR1 MNHEY and CDR2 SMNVEV come from the germline V gene (reference sequence). As DNA, the CDR3 is TGTGCCAGCAGTTTAACCCCCCGAGCGGGATCCGCCTACGAGCAGTACTTC. Amino acid sequence: CASSLTPRAGSAYEQYF.

The CDR3 DNA is TGTGCCAGCAGTGATGGCGGGAAAGGTGATGAGGAAAAACTGTTTTTT. This translates into CASSDGGKGDEEKLFF. The rearrangement uses TRBV6-1 and TRBJ1-4; D gene unclear. This CDR3 region has 16 residues. In germline, CDR1 is MNHNS, CDR2 SASEGT. Trimming cost V 3 bases and J 8 bases, with 19 bases left between them.

V usage is TRBV2 and J usage is TRBJ2-5, with D tentatively TRBD2 (5 bases). Germline loops: CDR1 SNHLY, CDR2 FYNNEI. The CDR3 loop spans 12 amino acids. Trimming took off 7 bases at V and 7 bases at J, with 13 bases between the two ends. CDR3 in amino acids: CASIKNAGTQYF. The CDR3, as DNA: TGTGCCAGCATCAAAAACGCGGGGACCCAGTACTTC.

The V call is TRBV11-3, the J call TRBJ2-1; 9 nucleotides align to TRBD1. The CDR3 covers 15 residues. Trimming took 4 bases from V and 5 from J; bases not matched to a gene: 6. The germline V gene has CDR1 SGHNT and CDR2 YENEEA. CDR3 residues: CASSSDRGKNNEQFF. The CDR3, as DNA: TGTGCCAGCAGCTCAGACAGGGGGAAAAACAATGAGCAGTTCTTC.

J is TRBJ2-3 and V is TRBV7-9, with TRBD2 matching over 11 bases. Germline V CDR1 and CDR2: SEHNR, FQNEAQ (reference sequence). The CDR3 has 16 residues. Trimming at V came to 5 bases and at J to 6 bases, leaving 10 bases not matched to a gene. CDR3 sequence reads: CASSKGLADLGDTQYF. As DNA, the CDR3 is TGTGCCAGCAGCAAGGGACTAGCGGATCTCGGCGATACGCAGTATTTT.

This chain links TRBV7-2 with TRBJ2-1, with 13 bases aligning to TRBD2. The CDR3 contains 17 residues. Trimming at V came to 3 bases and at J to 7 bases, leaving 9 bases not matched to a gene. Germline V lookup: CDR1 SGHTA, CDR2 FQGNSA. This CDR3 reads CASSFWTSGSGGNEQFF. For the CDR3, the DNA is TGTGCCAGCAGCTTTTGGACTAGCGGGAGTGGAGGGAATGAGCAGTTCTTC.

This clone has only a few counts. The gene calls are TRBV28 and TRBJ2-5, with TRBD1 identical over 9 bases. V trimming: 5 bases; J trimming: 5 bases; junction bases outside the gene matches: 9. Germline V gene sequence: CDR1 MDHEN, CDR2 SYDVKM. This CDR3 region has 15 residues. The CDR3 loop reads CASSPTGGSRETQYF. The CDR3 nucleotides read TGTGCCAGCAGTCCGACAGGGGGTAGTCGGGAGACCCAGTACTTC.

V is TRBV30 and J is TRBJ1-5, with D unresolved. This CDR3 spans 13 amino acids. The germline V and J ends were trimmed by 5 bases and 0 bases, with 8 bases remaining between them. From germline, CDR1 is GTSNPN and CDR2 SVGIG (reference sequence). The CDR3 DNA is TGTGCCTGGGGTGGGAGTAGCAATCAGCCCCAGCATTTT. Translating gives CAWGGSSNQPQHF. Together with reference TRBV30 and TRBJ1-5, the CDR3 gives the full variable domain: SQTIHQWPATLVQPVGSPLSLECTVEGTSNPNLYWYRQAAGRGLQLLFYSVGIGQISSEVPQNLSASRPQDRQFILSSKKLLLSDSGFYLCAWGGSSNQPQHFGDGTRLSIL.

This clone was seen a few times. The rearrangement links TRBV6-5 to TRBJ1-1; 7 bases align to TRBD1. Trimming removed 2 bases from V and 3 bases from J; junction bases left unmatched: 9. Per the germline V gene, CDR1 is MNHEY and CDR2 is SVGAGI. The CDR3 is made up of 16 amino acids. Written as DNA, the CDR3 is TGTGCCAGCAGTTACGCGACAGGGAGGTCGTACACTGAAGCTTTCTTT. Protein: CASSYATGRSYTEAFF.